Sequencing of this TCR beta chain was carried out in a study of blood T cell repertoires in COVID-19. Some clones are missing from TCRdb's copy, which holds only in-frame ones; the method was immunoSEQ multiplex PCR. Of a few hundred thousand clones in the sample, about 83% were seen once. The CDR3 runs to 18 residues. The ends lost 0 bases at V and 4 bases at J; junction bases unmatched: 12. Germline V lookup: CDR1 MNHEY, CDR2 SVGEGT. This receptor was taken from a woman in her 50s with acute or convalescent COVID-19. The rearrangement joins TRBV6-2 or TRBV6-3 to TRBJ2-3; TRBD2 matches at 8 bases. The sample was peripheral blood. CDR3 DNA: TGTGCCAGCAGTTACTCGTGGGCCCAGCGGGGGACCCCAGATACGCAGTATTTT. Residues: CASSYSWAQRGTPDTQYF.